Listed below are T cell receptor beta chains from one sample, sequenced in a study of blood T cell repertoires in COVID-19. Method: immunoSEQ multiplex PCR; TCRdb's copy keeps in-frame clones and lacks some. The table includes about 250,000 clones, around 85% detected once. Sequencing was performed on peripheral blood. The source is a man aged 80 or over with acute or convalescent COVID-19. Each CDR3 is given with its conserved first and last residue. The D gene is left open where the match is weak. Where a row states a size, it is once, few, many or the class of an expanded clone; other rows omit it.

>TRBJ2-1|NA|TRBV6-5|NA
TGTGCCAGACCCCCTTTAGCGGTTGTGGAGAATGAGCAGTTCTTC
CARPPLAVVENEQFF
>TRBJ1-6|TRBD1|TRBV5-4|NA
TGTGCCAGCAGCCGTCAGACAGGGTATAATTCACCCCTCCACTTT
CASSRQTGYNSPLHF
>TRBJ1-6|NA|TRBV19|NA
TGTGCCAGTAGTGAGGGACTTCGATATAATTCACCCCTCCACTTT
CASSEGLRYNSPLHF
>TRBJ1-2|TRBD1|TRBV14|NA
TGTGCCAGCAGCCAAACCGGGACAGGGAGAGGCAGCTATGGCTACACCTTC
CASSQTGTGRGSYGYTF
>TRBJ1-3|NA|TRBV6-5|NA
TGTGCCAGCAGTTATGCACGAGGATCTGGAAACACCATATATTTT
CASSYARGSGNTIYF
>TRBJ1-5|NA|TRBV5-8|NA
TGTGCCAGCAGCTTGGGGAGGGGTCAGCCCCAGCATTTT
CASSLGRGQPQHF
>TRBJ2-1|NA|TRBV5-1|NA
TGCGCCAGCAGCTTGGCGGGAGAATACAATGAGCAGTTCTTC
CASSLAGEYNEQFF
>TRBJ2-1|TRBD2|TRBV7-6|NA
TGTGCCAGCAGCCCCCGACTAGCGGGAGGGTACAATGAGCAGTTCTTC
CASSPRLAGGYNEQFF
>TRBJ1-2|NA|TRBV19|NA
TGTGCCAGTAGTTGGAGACAGGATGGCTACACCTTC
CASSWRQDGYTF
>TRBJ1-2|TRBD1|TRBV30|NA
TGTGCCTGGACCGTCCCGGGACAGGGAAAAGGGGGCTACACCTTC
CAWTVPGQGKGGYTF
>TRBJ2-7|TRBD1|TRBV5-1|NA
TGCGCCAGCAGTGACAGGGCGGGCTCCTACGAGCAGTACTTC
CASSDRAGSYEQYF
>TRBJ2-3|TRBD2|TRBV18|NA
TGTGCCAGCTCACCACCTAGCGGGGGAGGGCGCACAGATACGCAGTATTTT
CASSPPSGGGRTDTQYF
>TRBJ2-7|NA|TRBV4-2|NA
TGTGCCAGCAGCTCTTATTCGAGGAGCTACGAGCAGTACTTC
CASSSYSRSYEQYF
>TRBJ1-2|TRBD1|TRBV3-1/TRBV3-2|NA
TGTGCCAGCAGCCCAGTAGGACAGGGCGGCTACACCTTC
CASSPVGQGGYTF
>TRBJ2-5|NA|TRBV24-1|NA
TGTGCCACCAGTGATTTGAACTCTGGGCCCCAAGAGACCCAGTACTTC
CATSDLNSGPQETQYF
>TRBJ1-1|NA|TRBV6-2/TRBV6-3|NA
TGTGCCAGCAGTGCGACCAGGATTACTGAAGCTTTCTTT
CASSATRITEAFF
>TRBJ1-5|NA|TRBV2|NA
TGTGCCAGCAGTCGACGGGGGACGGAAATCAATCAGCCCCAGCATTTT
CASSRRGTEINQPQHF
>TRBJ1-2|NA|TRBV28|NA
TGTGCCAGCAGTTTAGGCAGCTATGGCTACACCTTC
CASSLGSYGYTF
>TRBJ1-1|NA|TRBV7-3|once
TGTGCCAGCAGCTTAACCAGGAACACTGAAGCTTTCTTT
CASSLTRNTEAFF
>TRBJ1-2|NA|TRBV4-1|NA
TGCGCCAGCAGCCAAGAGGGGGGTTGGAGGTCTGGCTACACCTTC
CASSQEGGWRSGYTF
>TRBJ1-2|NA|TRBV18|NA
TGTGCCAGCTCAAGGCAGGCTGACTATGGCTACACCTTC
CASSRQADYGYTF
>TRBJ2-5|NA|TRBV12-3/TRBV12-4|NA
TGTGCCAGCACCCTGGCTTTGGAGACCCAGTACTTC
CASTLALETQYF
>TRBJ1-1|NA|TRBV5-6|NA
TGTGCCAGCAGCTTGGGGGGGGTCACTGAAGCTTTCTTT
CASSLGGVTEAFF
>TRBJ1-2|NA|TRBV2|few
TGTGCCAGCAGAGCCCAGGGAACTATGGGCTACACCTTC
CASRAQGTMGYTF
>TRBJ2-7|NA|TRBV5-1|NA
TGCGCCAGCAGCTCACGACAGAGCTCCTACGAGCAGTACTTC
CASSSRQSSYEQYF
>TRBJ1-2|NA|TRBV28|NA
TGTGCCAGCAGTTCCCGTATCTACTATGGCTACACCTTC
CASSSRIYYGYTF
>TRBJ1-6|NA|TRBV5-3|NA
TGTGCCAGAGTGGGGCCCTATAATTCACCCCTCCACTTT
CARVGPYNSPLHF
>TRBJ2-1|NA|TRBV4-1|many
TGCGCCAGCAGCCAAAGATCGGTAGATGAGCAGTTCTTC
CASSQRSVDEQFF
>TRBJ2-2|NA|TRBV3-1/TRBV3-2|once
TGTGCCAGCAGCCCTGATCTAGCCGGGGAGCTGTTTTTT
CASSPDLAGELFF
>TRBJ2-7|TRBD1|TRBV5-1|NA
TGCGCCAGCAGCTTGGCCGCGGGACAGGCCTACGAGCAGTACTTC
CASSLAAGQAYEQYF
>TRBJ2-2|TRBD1|TRBV5-4|once
TGTGCCAGCAGCTTTATCCGGACAGGGGGCGCCCCCGGGGAGCTGTTTTTT
CASSFIRTGGAPGELFF
>TRBJ1-4|NA|TRBV5-1|NA
TGCGCCAGCAGCGGAACCGTGATAGGCGGAAAACTGTTTTTT
CASSGTVIGGKLFF
>TRBJ1-3|TRBD1|TRBV6-6|NA
TGTGCCAGCAGTAACAACAGGGGGGCAGGAAACACCATATATTTT
CASSNNRGAGNTIYF
>TRBJ2-1|TRBD2|TRBV18|NA
TGTGCCAGCTCACCACGAACTAGCGATAGGAATGAGCAGTTCTTC
CASSPRTSDRNEQFF
>TRBJ1-4|TRBD1|TRBV5-1|NA
TGCGCCAGCAGCCGTGACAGGGTAGTCGAAAAACTGTTTTTT
CASSRDRVVEKLFF
>TRBJ2-3|NA|TRBV7-2|NA
TGTGCCAGCAGCAAGGAGGGCCATCTTACAGATACGCAGTATTTT
CASSKEGHLTDTQYF
>TRBJ2-2|NA|TRBV30|NA
TGTGCCTGGAGACCAGGCCCCGGGGAGCTGTTTTTT
CAWRPGPGELFF
>TRBJ1-1|TRBD1|TRBV15|NA
TGTGCCACCAGCGATAGGACAGGGGGAATGAACACTGAAGCTTTCTTT
CATSDRTGGMNTEAFF
>TRBJ1-1|TRBD1|TRBV3-1/TRBV3-2|NA
TGTGCCAGCAGCCAACGACAGGGTGGAGGCACTGAAGCTTTCTTT
CASSQRQGGGTEAFF
>TRBJ2-2|TRBD2|TRBV19|NA
TGTGCCAGTAGTATATTGGTGTTGAGCGGGGGCGGGGAGCTGTTTTTT
CASSILVLSGGGELFF
>TRBJ2-7|NA|TRBV11-2|NA
TGTGCCAGCAGCTTAGACCGGGACTCCTTATATCCCTACGAGCAGTACTTC
CASSLDRDSLYPYEQYF
>TRBJ2-1|TRBD2|TRBV11-2|NA
TGTGCCAGCACCCCCTACCTAGCGGGGGGTCCTGGGGAGCAGTTCTTC
CASTPYLAGGPGEQFF
>TRBJ2-3|TRBD2|TRBV2|NA
TGTGCCAGCAGTCCCGCTCTGACTAGCGGGACCACAGATACGCAGTATTTT
CASSPALTSGTTDTQYF
>TRBJ1-1|NA|TRBV9|NA
TGTGCCAGCAGCCAGATGGGGGGGCAGACGAGCACTGAAGCTTTCTTT
CASSQMGGQTSTEAFF
>TRBJ1-5|TRBD1|TRBV7-2|NA
TGTGCCAGCAGCCCCTGGACAGGCTATAGCAATCAGCCCCAGCATTTT
CASSPWTGYSNQPQHF
>TRBJ1-1|NA|TRBV21-1|NA
TGTGCCAGCAACACTAATACCCTACCCGGTCGGAATGGGAACACTGAAGCTTTCTTT
CASNTNTLPGRNGNTEAFF
>TRBJ2-3|NA|TRBV11-2|NA
TGTGCCAGCAGCGCCCCGGTTGCTCTTAAACTCACAGATACGCAGTATTTT
CASSAPVALKLTDTQYF
>TRBJ1-5|TRBD1|TRBV15|NA
TGTGCCACCAGCAGAGATCGCGGGACAGGGGCTAGTCAGCCCCAGCATTTT
CATSRDRGTGASQPQHF
>TRBJ2-1|NA|TRBV11-3|NA
TGTGCCAGCAGCTGGGCCGGAGGGGAATACAATGAGCAGTTCTTC
CASSWAGGEYNEQFF
>TRBJ1-1|NA|TRBV5-1|NA
TGCGCCAGCAGCTTGGACAGGGCCAACACTGAAGCTTTCTTT
CASSLDRANTEAFF
>TRBJ2-7|NA|TRBV13|few
TGTGCCAGCAGTTGGCGAGTAGGGGAAGACGAGCAGTACTTC
CASSWRVGEDEQYF
>TRBJ2-7|NA|TRBV6-5|few
TGTGCCAGCAGCCCGGGACTCATCTCCGCGGGCGAGCAGTACTTC
CASSPGLISAGEQYF
>TRBJ2-7|TRBD2|TRBV7-6|NA
TGTGCCAGCAGCTTAAGGAGTGGCGGGGGGGCCTACGAGCAGTACTTC
CASSLRSGGGAYEQYF
>TRBJ2-2|NA|TRBV7-3|NA
TGTGCCAGCAGCTCAACTGCCGGGACTTATAACACCGGGGAGCTGTTTTTT
CASSSTAGTYNTGELFF
>TRBJ2-7|TRBD2|TRBV3-1/TRBV3-2|NA
TGTGCCAGCAGCAGCGGGAGTGAATACTACGAGCAGTACTTC
CASSSGSEYYEQYF
>TRBJ1-6|NA|TRBV20-1|NA
TGCAGTGCTAGTACAGGAAGGGGGTTTAATTCACCCCTCCACTTT
CSASTGRGFNSPLHF
>TRBJ1-3|TRBD1|TRBV23-1|NA
TGCGCCAGCAGTCAACGACCTTGGATCGGGACAGGGGGTCACACCATATATTTT
CASSQRPWIGTGGHTIYF
>TRBJ2-5|TRBD1|TRBV2|once
TGTGCCAGCAGTGAAGCGTATGGGACAGGGGTAGAGACCCAGTACTTC
CASSEAYGTGVETQYF
>TRBJ1-2|NA|TRBV28|NA
TGTGCCAGCAACTGGGTCGCGACAGCTCTCACCTTC
CASNWVATALTF
>TRBJ2-1|TRBD1|TRBV5-5|NA
TGTGCCAGCAGCTACTGGGGGACAGGGGGGATTGGCTCCTACAATGAGCAGTTCTTC
CASSYWGTGGIGSYNEQFF